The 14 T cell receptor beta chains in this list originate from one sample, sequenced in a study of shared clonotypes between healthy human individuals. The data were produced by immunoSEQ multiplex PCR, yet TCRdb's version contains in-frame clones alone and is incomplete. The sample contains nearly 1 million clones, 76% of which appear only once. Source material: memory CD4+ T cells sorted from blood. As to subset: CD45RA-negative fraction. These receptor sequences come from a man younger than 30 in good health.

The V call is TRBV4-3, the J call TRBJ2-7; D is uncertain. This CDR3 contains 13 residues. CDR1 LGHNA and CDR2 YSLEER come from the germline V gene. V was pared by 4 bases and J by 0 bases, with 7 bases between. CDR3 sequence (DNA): TGCGCCAGCAGCCCCTCCGCCTCCTACGAGCAGTACTTC. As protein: CASSPSASYEQYF.

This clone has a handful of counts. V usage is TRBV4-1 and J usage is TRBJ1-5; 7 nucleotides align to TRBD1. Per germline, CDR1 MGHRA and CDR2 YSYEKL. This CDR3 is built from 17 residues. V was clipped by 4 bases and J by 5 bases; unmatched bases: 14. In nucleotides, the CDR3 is TGCGCCAGCAGCCGCCTGGCTGGGACAGCCATTCATCAGCCCCAGCATTTT. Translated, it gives CASSRLAGTAIHQPQHF.

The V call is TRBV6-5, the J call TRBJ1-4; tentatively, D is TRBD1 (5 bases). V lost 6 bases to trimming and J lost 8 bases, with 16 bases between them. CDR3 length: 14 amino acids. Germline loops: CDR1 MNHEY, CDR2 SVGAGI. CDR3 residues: CASRRGGGPEKLFF. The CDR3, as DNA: TGTGCCAGCAGGAGGGGCGGTGGGCCCGAAAAACTGTTTTTT.

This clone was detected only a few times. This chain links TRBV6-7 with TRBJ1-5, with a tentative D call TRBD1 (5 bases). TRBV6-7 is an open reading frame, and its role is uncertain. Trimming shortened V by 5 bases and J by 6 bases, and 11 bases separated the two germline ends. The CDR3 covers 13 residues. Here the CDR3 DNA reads TGTGCCAGCAGTGACCAGGGATCTCAGCCCCAGCATTTT. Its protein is CASSDQGSQPQHF.

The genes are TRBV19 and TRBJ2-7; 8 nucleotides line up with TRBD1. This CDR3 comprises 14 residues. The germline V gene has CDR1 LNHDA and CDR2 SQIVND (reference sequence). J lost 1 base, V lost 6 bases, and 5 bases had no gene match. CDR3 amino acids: CASRTRGQSYEQYF. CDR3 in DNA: TGTGCCAGTAGGACCAGGGGGCAGTCCTACGAGCAGTACTTC.

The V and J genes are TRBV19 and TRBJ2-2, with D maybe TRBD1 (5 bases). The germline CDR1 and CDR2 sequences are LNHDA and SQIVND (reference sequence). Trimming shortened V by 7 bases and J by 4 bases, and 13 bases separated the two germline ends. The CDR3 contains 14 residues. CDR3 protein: CASKTDSITGELFF. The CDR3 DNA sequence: TGTGCCAGTAAAACAGACAGTATCACCGGGGAGCTGTTTTTT.

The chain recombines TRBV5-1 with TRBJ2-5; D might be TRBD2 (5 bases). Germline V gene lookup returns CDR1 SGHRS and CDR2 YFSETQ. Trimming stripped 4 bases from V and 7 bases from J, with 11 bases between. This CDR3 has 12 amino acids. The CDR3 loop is CASSDPEGTQYF. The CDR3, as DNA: TGCGCCAGCAGCGACCCCGAGGGGACCCAGTACTTC. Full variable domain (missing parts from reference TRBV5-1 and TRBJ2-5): KAGVTQTPRYLIKTRGQQVTLSCSPISGHRSVSWYQQTPGQGLQFLFEYFSETQRNKGNFPGRFSGRQFSNSRSEMNVSTLELGDSALYLCASSDPEGTQYFGPGTRLLVL.

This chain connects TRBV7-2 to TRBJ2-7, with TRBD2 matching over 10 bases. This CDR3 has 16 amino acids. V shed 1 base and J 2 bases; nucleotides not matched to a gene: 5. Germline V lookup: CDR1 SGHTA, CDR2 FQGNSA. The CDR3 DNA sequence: TGTGCCAGCAGCTTAGGGCCTAGCGGGGGACCCTACGAGCAGTACTTC. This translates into CASSLGPSGGPYEQYF.

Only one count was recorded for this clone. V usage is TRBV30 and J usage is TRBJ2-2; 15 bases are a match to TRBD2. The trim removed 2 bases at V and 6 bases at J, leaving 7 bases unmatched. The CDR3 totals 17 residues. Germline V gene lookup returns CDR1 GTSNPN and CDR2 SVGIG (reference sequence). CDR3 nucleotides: TGTGCCTGGAGTTCGGGACTAGCGGGAGGATACTCCGGGGAGCTGTTTTTT. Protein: CAWSSGLAGGYSGELFF.

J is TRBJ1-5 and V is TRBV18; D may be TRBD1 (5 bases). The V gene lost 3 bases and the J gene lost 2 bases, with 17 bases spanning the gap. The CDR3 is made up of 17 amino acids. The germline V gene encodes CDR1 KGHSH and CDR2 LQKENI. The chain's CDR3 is CASSPRRAPGGNQPQHF. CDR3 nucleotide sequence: TGTGCCAGCTCACCTCGCCGGGCCCCGGGGGGCAATCAGCCCCAGCATTTT.

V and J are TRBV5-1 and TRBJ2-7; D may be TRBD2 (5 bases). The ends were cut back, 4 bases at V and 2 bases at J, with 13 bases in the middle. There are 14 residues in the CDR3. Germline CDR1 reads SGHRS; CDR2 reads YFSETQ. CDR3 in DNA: TGCGCCAGCAGCAGGACTTCTTCCACCTACGAGCAGTACTTC. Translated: CASSRTSSTYEQYF. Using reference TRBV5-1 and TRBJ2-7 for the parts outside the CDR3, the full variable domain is KAGVTQTPRYLIKTRGQQVTLSCSPISGHRSVSWYQQTPGQGLQFLFEYFSETQRNKGNFPGRFSGRQFSNSRSEMNVSTLELGDSALYLCASSRTSSTYEQYFGPGTRLTVT.

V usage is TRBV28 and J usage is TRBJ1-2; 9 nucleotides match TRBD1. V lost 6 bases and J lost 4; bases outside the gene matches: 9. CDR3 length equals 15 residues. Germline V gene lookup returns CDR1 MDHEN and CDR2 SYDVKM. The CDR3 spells CASRTGTGFVYGYTF. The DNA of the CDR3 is TGTGCCAGCAGGACCGGGACAGGGTTTGTCTATGGCTACACCTTC.

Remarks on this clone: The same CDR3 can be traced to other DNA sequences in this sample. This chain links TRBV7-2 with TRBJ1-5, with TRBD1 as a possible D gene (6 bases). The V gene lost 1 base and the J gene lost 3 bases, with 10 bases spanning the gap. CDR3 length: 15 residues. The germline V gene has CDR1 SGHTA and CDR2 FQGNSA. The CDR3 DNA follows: TGTGCCAGCAGCTTAGTGGGACAAGCCAATCAGCCCCAGCATTTT. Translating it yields CASSLVGQANQPQHF.

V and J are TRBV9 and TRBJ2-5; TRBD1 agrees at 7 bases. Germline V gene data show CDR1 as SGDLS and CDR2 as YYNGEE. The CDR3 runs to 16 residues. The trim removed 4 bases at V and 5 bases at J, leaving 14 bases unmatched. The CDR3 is CASSSGDRQWGETQYF. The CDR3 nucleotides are TGTGCCAGCAGCTCAGGGGACAGACAATGGGGGGAGACCCAGTACTTC.